This entry describes one TCR beta chain. Its antigen is not identified. This entry is derived from a study of cytomegalovirus exposure and HLA in healthy donors. Study results and limitations: HLA restriction was apparent for most CMV-associated TCR beta chains in a later analysis.

The CDR3 contains 17 residues. CDR1 is PRHDT, CDR2 FYEKMQ, per germline (reference sequence). V lost 0 bases to trimming and J lost 4 bases; unmatched junction nucleotides: 7. With 60 Vbeta and 13 Jbeta primers, the PCR was carried out. Sequencing used immunoSEQ multiplex PCR; TCRdb keeps in-frame clones, though not all of them. In the table there are around 100,000 clones, 55% to 75% of which are singletons. Despite likely unrecorded immune exposures, the donors were nominally healthy at the time of sampling. Sequencing was performed on PBMCs. The TCR was taken from a woman between 18 and 29 years old in good health and CMV-seropositive. The chain carries TRBV13 and TRBJ2-1, with 9 bases that match TRBD2. CDR3 protein: CASSLGPSLAGYNEQFF. The CDR3 nucleotides read TGTGCCAGCAGCTTAGGCCCCTCTCTAGCGGGGTACAATGAGCAGTTCTTC.